The subject of this entry is one T cell receptor (beta chain). Antigen unknown. One junction end disagrees with the germline gene, perhaps due to a read error. Ahead of sequencing, the ViraFEST assay grew antigen-specific CD4+ T cells using viral peptide pools. The culture ran for 10 days before CD4+ T cells were isolated. The person was diagnosed with PCR-confirmed SARS-CoV-2 infection between March and December 2020. Some clones are missing from TCRdb's copy, which holds only in-frame ones; the method was immunoSEQ multiplex PCR. Seen here are roughly 45,000 clones, approximately 70% observed once, and the top ten hold roughly 30%. This record comes from a study of vaccination effects on CD4 cells after COVID-19. Findings and limits, study-wide: Convalescent patients in the study were few, and early post-infection timepoints were absent.

Germline V gives CDR1 SGHTS, CDR2 YDEGEE. The CDR3 is 11 amino acids. The material sequenced was CD4+ T cells from PBMCs cultured with a peptide pool, taken before COVID-19 vaccination. This rearrangement joins TRBV5-8 to TRBJ2-7; D may be TRBD1 or TRBD2 (5 bases each). The receptor's source is a human donor who had a prior SARS-CoV-2 infection. The CDR3 loop is CASSLEGPREF. DNA for the CDR3: TGTGCCAGCAGCTTGGAGGGACCCAGAGAATTC.